Given below is one T cell receptor beta chain in context. Its specificity is not known. The germline V gene encodes CDR1 SQVTM and CDR2 ANQGSEA. The CDR3 is 14 amino acids. The V segment lost 6 bases and the J segment 7 bases; nucleotides outside the gene matches: 13. The data stem from a study of T cell responses to AZD1222 COVID-19 vaccine. On the study more broadly: It was second doses at about 4 or about 12 weeks that were pooled. General study points: Of spike-specific TCRs, nearly half reportedly target regions left unmutated in variants. Clonal diversity was possibly underestimated; the donors were predominantly white British and more often female. The number of AZD1222 recipients seropositive at baseline was only five to seven.

The repertoire was sequenced with immunoSEQ multiplex PCR; TCRdb's copy has only in-frame clones and lacks some. The profile covers about 97,000 clones, with roughly 90% appearing a single time and approximately 7% taken by the ten largest. The chain carries TRBV29-1 and TRBJ1-2, with 8 bases matching TRBD1. This TCR was sampled from an adult in good health. Sequenced here: peripheral blood, sampled on day 0 of AZD1222 vaccination. This CDR3 reads CSVTPGQGAGGYTF. The CDR3 nucleotides read TGCAGCGTGACCCCCGGGCAGGGGGCCGGTGGCTACACCTTC.